A single sample is the source of the 13 T cell receptor beta chains below, sequenced in a study of CD8+ T cells in alopecia areata. It was cDNA, reverse transcribed from extracted RNA, that served as the sequencing template. The repertoire was sequenced with immunoSEQ multiplex PCR; TCRdb's copy has only in-frame clones and lacks some. Of around 180,000 clones listed, 64% are singletons. Treatment defined: oral pan-JAK inhibitor, 5-10 mg twice daily. The sample consisted of CD4+ T cells sorted from blood, taken around week 50, from a patient treated with tofacitinib. The receptor set was obtained from a human donor with alopecia areata.

Here the CDR3 reads CASSLAAGGPNQNEQFF. DNA for the CDR3: TGTGCCAGCAGCTTAGCTGCCGGGGGCCCGAACCAGAATGAGCAGTTCTTC. The chain couples TRBV7-9 to TRBJ2-1; D possibly matches TRBD1 or TRBD2 (6 bases each). The germline V gene encodes CDR1 SEHNR and CDR2 FQNEAQ (reference sequence). Trimming pared 0 bases from V and 7 bases from J, leaving 19 bases between. There are 17 residues in the CDR3.

This clone was found once. The J gene is TRBJ1-6, the V gene TRBV25-1; D uncertain. Germline V gene lookup returns CDR1 MGHDK and CDR2 SYGVNS. Trimming pared 2 bases from V and 10 bases from J, leaving 9 bases between. CDR3 length equals 13 residues. The CDR3 reads CASSERFRSPLHF. CDR3 in DNA: TGTGCCAGCAGTGAAAGGTTTAGGTCACCCCTCCACTTT.

The chain couples TRBV6-1 to TRBJ1-2; D unclear. V lost 7 bases and J lost 4, with 10 bases in between. This CDR3 is built from 12 residues. Germline V gene sequence: CDR1 MNHNS, CDR2 SASEGT. CDR3 region: CASNRLGYGYTF. The DNA for the CDR3 is TGTGCCAGCAATCGACTCGGCTATGGCTACACCTTC.

The chain recombines TRBV5-8 with TRBJ1-5, with D hard to call. The CDR3 has 14 amino acids. Germline V gene sequence: CDR1 SGHTS, CDR2 YDEGEE. V gave up 6 bases and J gave up 0 bases, with 10 bases separating them. In nucleotides, the CDR3 is TGTGCCAGCACCAGGACCTATAGCAATCAGCCCCAGCATTTT. This codes for CASTRTYSNQPQHF. The full variable domain, with the rest looked up from reference TRBV5-8 and TRBJ1-5, is EAGVTQSPTHLIKTRGQQATLRCSPISGHTSVYWYQQALGLGLQFLLWYDEGEERNRGNFPPRFSGRQFPNYSSELNVNALELEDSALYLCASTRTYSNQPQHFGDGTRLSIL.

The rearrangement joins TRBV15 to TRBJ2-5; D is ambiguous. Trimming left V 4 bases short and J 2 bases short, with 8 bases between. CDR1 is LNHNV and CDR2 is YYDKDF in the germline V gene (reference sequence). This CDR3 region has 13 residues. The CDR3 bases are TGTGCCACCAGCAAGGACGGACAAGAGACCCAGTACTTC. This codes for CATSKDGQETQYF.

The chain links TRBV29-1 to TRBJ1-2; D is perhaps TRBD1 (5 bases). The CDR3 covers 15 residues. Germline-derived CDR1 and CDR2 are SQVTM and ANQGSEA. V was pared by 4 bases and J by 8 bases, with 23 bases between. CDR3 region: CSVVTTKMQGGGYTF. CDR3 nucleotides: TGCAGCGTTGTCACCACCAAGATGCAGGGAGGGGGCTACACCTTC.

This chain connects TRBV29-1 to TRBJ2-7; no firm D call. Between the trimmed V and J ends, which lost 7 bases and 0 bases, there was a span of 13 bases. This CDR3 comprises 13 residues. From germline, CDR1 is SQVTM and CDR2 ANQGSEA. The CDR3 DNA sequence: TGCAGCGCCCTGACATCTAGCTCCTACGAGCAGTACTTC. This encodes CSALTSSSYEQYF.

The gene calls are TRBV7-9 and TRBJ1-1; D is undetermined. Looked up from germline, CDR1 is SEHNR and CDR2 is FQNEAQ (reference sequence). V was clipped by 7 bases and J by 2 bases, with 11 bases between them. The CDR3 spans 13 residues. The CDR3 region has the DNA TGTGCCAGCACACTAAATCGAAACACTGAAGCTTTCTTT. This codes for CASTLNRNTEAFF.

This clone is a singleton in its sample. J is TRBJ1-6 and V is TRBV5-1; D not certain. The CDR3 extends over 14 amino acids. Per the germline V gene, CDR1 is SGHRS and CDR2 is YFSETQ. V lost 6 bases and J 13 bases, leaving 20 bases between the germline ends. CDR3 region: CASTLALPGSPLHF. The CDR3 DNA sequence: TGCGCCAGCACGTTGGCCCTGCCCGGGAGCCCCCTCCACTTT. Supplemented by reference TRBV5-1 and TRBJ1-6, the full variable domain reads KAGVTQTPRYLIKTRGQQVTLSCSPISGHRSVSWYQQTPGQGLQFLFEYFSETQRNKGNFPGRFSGRQFSNSRSEMNVSTLELGDSALYLCASTLALPGSPLHFGNGTRLTVT.

J is TRBJ1-2 and V is TRBV7-2, with a tentative D call TRBD1 (5 bases). CDR3 length equals 17 residues. Germline V lookup: CDR1 SGHTA, CDR2 FQGNSA. The V end was cut by 1 base, the J end by 0 bases, with 15 bases between. The CDR3 nucleotides are TGTGCCAGCAGCTTAGATCCAAACAGGCCTTCTAACTATGGCTACACCTTC. This encodes CASSLDPNRPSNYGYTF.

V gene TRBV29-1 combines with J gene TRBJ2-7; a weak D match, TRBD2 (5 bases). This CDR3 spans 14 amino acids. Trimming removed 4 bases at V and 7 bases at J, with 20 bases between. CDR1 and CDR2 from the germline V gene are SQVTM and ANQGSEA. CDR3 amino acids: CSVVEGSHTGEQYF. The CDR3 coding sequence is TGCAGCGTTGTTGAGGGCAGTCACACTGGGGAGCAGTACTTC.

The chain is built from TRBV4-3 and TRBJ2-2; unclear D gene. The V gene's germline CDR1 is LGHNA and CDR2 YSLEER. The CDR3 loop spans 12 amino acids. Trimming took 2 bases from V and 8 from J, leaving 6 bases between them. CDR3: CASSQQVGELFF. Written as DNA, the CDR3 is TGCGCCAGCAGCCAACAAGTAGGGGAGCTGTTTTTT.

In this sample, this clone turned up a few times. The chain is built from TRBV9 and TRBJ1-1, with D hard to call. With 4 bases removed from V and 10 bases from J, the gap between germline ends came to 20 bases. Per the germline V gene, CDR1 is SGDLS and CDR2 is YYNGEE. The length of the CDR3 is 14 residues. The CDR3 protein is CASSFRSSSEGAFF. In nucleotides, the CDR3 is TGTGCCAGCAGCTTTCGATCCTCCTCAGAGGGAGCTTTCTTT. The full variable domain, rest sourced from reference TRBV9 and TRBJ1-1, is DSGVTQTPKHLITATGQRVTLRCSPRSGDLSVYWYQQSLDQGLQFLIQYYNGEERAKGNILERFSAQQFPDLHSELNLSSLELGDSALYFCASSFRSSSEGAFFGQGTRLTVV.